This TCR beta chain is from a study of blood T cells in healthy people across ages. The CDR3 runs to 14 residues. CDR1 and CDR2 (germline): MNHEY, SMNVEV (reference sequence). The ends lost 8 bases at V and 5 bases at J; junction bases unmatched: 9. Per individual sample, total RNA of at least 5 micrograms was extracted. The authors ran a second PCR of about 6 to 12 cycles using a sample-barcoded 5' primer and a J-beta primer mix. MiXCR, run by TCRdb on the 5' RACE reads, gives a single entry per CDR3 protein. The table includes 910,000 or so distinct CDR3 sequences, about 53% detected once. The sequencing input was blood. This TCR derives from a woman aged 60-75 years in good health. V gene TRBV27 combines with J gene TRBJ2-1; the match to TRBD2 covers 7 bases. In DNA, the CDR3 is TGTGCCAGCCACAGCGGGATTGTTAACAATGAGCAGTTCTTC. It translates to CASHSGIVNNEQFF.